This T cell receptor beta chain was captured in a study of blood T cell repertoires in COVID-19. About the research overall: Material from acute and convalescent COVID-19 was sourced from the United States, Italy and Spain. The analysed material was cDNA or gDNA that came from T cells, B-cell-depleted T cells, or PBMCs.

CDR1 is SGHRS and CDR2 is YFSETQ in the germline V gene. The CDR3 runs 11 residues. Trimming removed 4 bases from V and 1 base from J, with 2 bases in between. Authors' methods: Estimation of nucleated cell counts relied on the amplification of reference gene primers. Some clones are missing from TCRdb's copy, which holds only in-frame ones; the method was immunoSEQ multiplex PCR. V, J and clone size are taken as reported in that table, and D and trimming were inferred from the DNA itself. The table shows 150,000 to 200,000 clones, with 87% occurring only once. This chain connects TRBV5-1 to TRBJ2-5; D is unclear. The clonotype comes from a human donor in a cohort sampled during active COVID-19. The sequencing sample was made of peripheral blood. This chain's CDR3 is CASSLQETQYF. Here the CDR3 DNA reads TGCGCCAGCAGCCTCCAAGAGACCCAGTACTTC.